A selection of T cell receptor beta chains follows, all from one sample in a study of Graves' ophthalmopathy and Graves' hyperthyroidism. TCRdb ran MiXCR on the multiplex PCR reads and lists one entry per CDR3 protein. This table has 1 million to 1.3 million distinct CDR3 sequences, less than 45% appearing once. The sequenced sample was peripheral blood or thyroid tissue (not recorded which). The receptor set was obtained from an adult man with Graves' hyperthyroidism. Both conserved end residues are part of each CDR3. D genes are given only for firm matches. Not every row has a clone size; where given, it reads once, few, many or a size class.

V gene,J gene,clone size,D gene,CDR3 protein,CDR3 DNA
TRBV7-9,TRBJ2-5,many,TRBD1,CASSYRGTETQYF,TGTGCCAGCAGCTACAGGGGGACCGAGACCCAGTACTTC
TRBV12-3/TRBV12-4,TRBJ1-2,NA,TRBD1,CASSVAEGQGNYGYTF,TGTGCCAGCAGCGTAGCTGAGGGACAGGGAAACTATGGCTACACCTTC
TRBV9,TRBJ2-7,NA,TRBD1,CASSVETGGRSEQYF,TGTGCCAGCAGCGTAGAAACAGGGGGCCGGTCCGAGCAGTACTTC
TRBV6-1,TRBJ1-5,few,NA,CASSEPGRKDQPQHF,TGTGCCAGCAGTGAACCGGGTAGGAAGGATCAGCCCCAGCATTTT
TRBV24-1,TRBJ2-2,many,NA,CATSKPGENTGELFF,TGTGCCACCAGTAAACCGGGAGAGAACACCGGGGAGCTGTTTTTT
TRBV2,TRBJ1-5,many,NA,CASSLSGGYGNQPQHF,TGTGCCAGCTCCCTCAGCGGGGGTTACGGCAATCAGCCCCAGCATTTT
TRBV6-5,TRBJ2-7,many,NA,CASRSLQGTYEQYF,TGTGCCAGCAGGTCACTGCAGGGGACCTACGAGCAGTACTTC
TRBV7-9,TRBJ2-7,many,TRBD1,CASSSPGQRGYEQYF,TGTGCCAGCAGCTCCCCGGGACAGAGGGGATACGAGCAGTACTTC
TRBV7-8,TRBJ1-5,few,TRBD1,CASSPPSQGSQPQHF,TGTGCCAGCTCACCACCCTCACAGGGGAGTCAGCCCCAGCATTTT
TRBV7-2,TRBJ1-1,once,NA,CASSLAQGPTPEAFF,TGTGCCAGCAGCTTAGCGCAGGGACCCACTCCTGAAGCTTTCTTT
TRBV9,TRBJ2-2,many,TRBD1,CASRAGTGATGELFF,TGTGCCAGCAGGGCCGGGACAGGGGCCACCGGGGAGCTGTTTTTT
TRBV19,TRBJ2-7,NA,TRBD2,CASSTKRGGMNEQYF,TGTGCCAGTAGTACGAAGCGGGGGGGGATGAACGAGCAGTACTTC